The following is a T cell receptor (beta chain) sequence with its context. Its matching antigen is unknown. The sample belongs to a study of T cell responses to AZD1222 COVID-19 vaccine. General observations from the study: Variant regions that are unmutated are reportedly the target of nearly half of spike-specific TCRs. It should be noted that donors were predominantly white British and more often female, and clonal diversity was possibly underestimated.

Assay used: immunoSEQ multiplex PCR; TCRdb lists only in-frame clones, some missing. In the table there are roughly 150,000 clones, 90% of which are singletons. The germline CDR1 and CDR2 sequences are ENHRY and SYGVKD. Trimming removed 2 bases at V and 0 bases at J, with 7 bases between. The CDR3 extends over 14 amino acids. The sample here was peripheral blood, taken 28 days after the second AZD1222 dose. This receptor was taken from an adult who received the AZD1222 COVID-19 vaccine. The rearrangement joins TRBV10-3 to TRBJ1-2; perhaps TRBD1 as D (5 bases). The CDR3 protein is CAISEGGANYGYTF. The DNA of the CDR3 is TGTGCCATCAGTGAGGGGGGAGCTAACTATGGCTACACCTTC.